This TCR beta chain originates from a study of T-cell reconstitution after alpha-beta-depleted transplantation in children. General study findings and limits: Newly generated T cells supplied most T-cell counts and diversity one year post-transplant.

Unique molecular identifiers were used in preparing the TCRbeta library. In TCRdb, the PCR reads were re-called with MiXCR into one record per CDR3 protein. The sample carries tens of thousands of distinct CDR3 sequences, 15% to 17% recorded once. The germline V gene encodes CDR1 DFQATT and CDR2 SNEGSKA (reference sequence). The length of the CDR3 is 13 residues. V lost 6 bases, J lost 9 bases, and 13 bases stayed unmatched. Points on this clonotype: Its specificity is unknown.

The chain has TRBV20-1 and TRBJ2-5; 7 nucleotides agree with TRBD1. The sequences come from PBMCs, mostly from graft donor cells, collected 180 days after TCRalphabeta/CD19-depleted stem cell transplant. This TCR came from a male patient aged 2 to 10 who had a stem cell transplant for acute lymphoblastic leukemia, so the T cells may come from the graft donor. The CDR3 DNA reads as TGCAGTGCCCGGGACAGCGGTTTAGGGGCCCAGTACTTC. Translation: CSARDSGLGAQYF.